These 18 T cell receptor beta chains were all obtained from the same sample, sequenced in a study of blood T cell repertoires in COVID-19. Produced via immunoSEQ multiplex PCR; TCRdb's table is partial and in-frame only. The data hold over 65,000 clones, with roughly three quarters observed a single time. Source material: peripheral blood. These receptors came from a man aged 60-69 years with COVID-19, enrolled during active disease.

The rearrangement links TRBV11-3 to TRBJ2-1, with 7 bases that match TRBD1. V shed 1 base, J shed 4 bases, and the junction held 13 bases outside the gene matches. Germline CDR1 is SGHNT and CDR2 is YENEEA. The CDR3 runs 18 residues. Here the CDR3 reads CASSLALGDRGTYNEQFF. CDR3 DNA: TGTGCCAGCAGCTTAGCACTTGGGGACAGAGGCACTTACAATGAGCAGTTCTTC.

The CDR3 bases are TGTGCCAGTAGTGAATCCGGGACAGGGACGAACACTGAAGCTTTCTTT. It yields the protein CASSESGTGTNTEAFF. The genes are TRBV19 and TRBJ1-1; 9 nucleotides line up with TRBD1. The germline V gene encodes CDR1 LNHDA and CDR2 SQIVND (reference sequence). V shed 5 bases, J shed 1 base, and the junction held 8 bases outside the gene matches. CDR3 length: 16 amino acids.

The chain is built from TRBV7-8 and TRBJ2-7; D is perhaps TRBD1 (6 bases). V was clipped by 3 bases and J by 7 bases, with 13 bases between them. The CDR3 loop spans 13 amino acids. Per the germline V gene, CDR1 is SGHVS and CDR2 is FQNEAQ. The CDR3 sequence: CASSLTGPEEQYF. In DNA form, the CDR3 reads TGTGCCAGCAGCTTGACAGGTCCGGAGGAGCAGTACTTC. The complete variable domain, with remaining parts taken from reference TRBV7-8 and TRBJ2-7, reads GAGVSQSPRYKVAKRGQDVALRCDPISGHVSLFWYQQALGQGPEFLTYFQNEAQLDKSGLPSDRFFAERPEGSVSTLKIQRTQQEDSAVYLCASSLTGPEEQYFGPGTRLTVT.

This clone was detected once. The chain recombines TRBV5-4 with TRBJ2-7, with 7 nucleotides matching TRBD1. Germline values: CDR1 SGHNT, CDR2 YYREEE (reference sequence). With V trimmed by 4 bases and J by 0 bases, 7 bases remained unmatched. The CDR3 is 15 residues long. The CDR3, as DNA: TGTGCCAGCAGCCCGACAGGGTCCAGCTCCTACGAGCAGTACTTC. This sequence encodes CASSPTGSSSYEQYF.

The V and J genes are TRBV19 and TRBJ2-7; 11 bases match TRBD1. Losses at the gene ends were 10 bases for V and 6 bases for J; bases not matched to a gene: 8. Germline V gene lookup returns CDR1 LNHDA and CDR2 SQIVND (reference sequence). The CDR3 consists of 13 residues. CDR3 coding DNA: TGTGCCACTTCCGGACAGGGGGCCAGCGAGCAGTACTTC. It specifies CATSGQGASEQYF.

V is TRBV5-4 and J is TRBJ2-2; tentative D call: TRBD1 (6 bases). CDR1 and CDR2 (germline): SGHNT, YYREEE (reference sequence). There are 14 residues in the CDR3. The V and J ends lost 3 bases and 5 bases respectively, with 11 bases between them. The CDR3 reads CASSYKGVTGELFF. CDR3 sequence (DNA): TGTGCCAGCAGCTATAAGGGGGTAACCGGGGAGCTGTTTTTT.

The gene calls are TRBV5-1 and TRBJ1-4; tentatively, D is TRBD1 (5 bases). Between the trimmed V and J ends, which lost 4 bases and 8 bases, there was a span of 21 bases. The CDR3 sequence is 16 residues long. The germline V gene has CDR1 SGHRS and CDR2 YFSETQ. CDR3: CASSRGVAGVGEKLFF. The CDR3 coding sequence is TGCGCCAGCAGCCGGGGGGTGGCCGGGGTCGGAGAAAAACTGTTTTTT.

V gene TRBV18 combines with J gene TRBJ1-4; the match to TRBD1 covers 9 bases. The length of the CDR3 is 15 residues. The germline gives CDR1 KGHSH, CDR2 LQKENI. J gave up 6 bases and V 0 bases, and 2 bases lay outside the gene matches. The CDR3 region has the DNA TGTGCCAGCTCACCACCGGACAGGGGACATGAAAAACTGTTTTTT. This encodes CASSPPDRGHEKLFF.

The chain employs TRBV4-2 and TRBJ2-5; D perhaps matches TRBD2 (7 bases). This CDR3 has 15 amino acids. The V gene's germline CDR1 is LGHNA and CDR2 YNFKEQ. Between the trimmed V and J ends, which lost 6 bases and 5 bases, there was a span of 19 bases. The CDR3 DNA sequence: TGTGCCAGCAGTCAGGCCCCCGGGGGGCATGAGACCCAGTACTTC. Amino acid sequence: CASSQAPGGHETQYF.

The chain uses TRBV6-2 or TRBV6-3 and TRBJ2-7; D call uncertain. CDR1 MNHEY and CDR2 SVGEGT come from the germline V gene. The CDR3 runs to 15 residues. V was shortened by 2 bases and J by 5 bases, with 16 bases between the two germline ends. CDR3 sequence reads: CASSYAPPEMNEQYF. In nucleotides, the CDR3 is TGTGCCAGCAGTTACGCGCCCCCCGAGATGAACGAGCAGTACTTC.

The rearrangement joins TRBV7-9 to TRBJ1-1, with 7 positions matching TRBD1. The CDR3 runs 15 residues. V trimming: 5 bases; J trimming: 3 bases; junction bases outside the gene matches: 9. Germline CDR1 reads SEHNR; CDR2 reads FQNEAQ (reference sequence). Written as DNA, the CDR3 is TGTGCCAGCAGCCCGAACAGGGGTGGGTACACTGAAGCTTTCTTT. It specifies CASSPNRGGYTEAFF.

V usage is TRBV4-2 and J usage is TRBJ2-7; tentatively, D is TRBD2 (5 bases). V was trimmed by 4 bases and J by 0 bases, leaving 7 bases between them. This CDR3 is 13 amino acids long. The germline V gene has CDR1 LGHNA and CDR2 YNFKEQ. For the CDR3, the DNA is TGTGCCAGCAGCCCACTAGTCTCCTACGAGCAGTACTTC. It yields the protein CASSPLVSYEQYF.

The rearrangement links TRBV13 to TRBJ2-7, with 11 nucleotides matching TRBD2. The J segment lost 3 bases and the V segment lost 4 bases, leaving 8 bases of the junction unmatched. Germline V gene lookup returns CDR1 PRHDT and CDR2 FYEKMQ (reference sequence). The CDR3 extends over 16 amino acids. CDR3 nucleotides: TGTGCCAGCAGCTCGATGGGACTAGCGGCCTACTACGAGCAGTACTTC. Translated: CASSSMGLAAYYEQYF.

The chain is built from TRBV18 and TRBJ1-4, with no clear D. Germline CDR1 reads KGHSH; CDR2 reads LQKENI. Deletions cut 2 bases from V and 7 bases from J, with 11 bases between. CDR3 length equals 14 residues. CDR3 amino acids: CASSPSLEGEKLFF. For the CDR3, the DNA is TGTGCCAGCTCACCAAGTCTGGAGGGTGAAAAACTGTTTTTT.

This chain joins TRBV18 and TRBJ2-1; TRBD2 matches 10 bases. V dropped 3 bases and J dropped 7; count of bases not matched to a gene: 6. Germline CDR1 is KGHSH and CDR2 is LQKENI. This CDR3 comprises 15 residues. The CDR3 DNA reads TGTGCCAGCTCACCTAAAAGCGGGGGGGGAAATGAGCAGTTCTTC. This encodes CASSPKSGGGNEQFF. Complete variable domain (other parts from reference TRBV18 and TRBJ2-1): NAGVMQNPRHLVRRRGQEARLRCSPMKGHSHVYWYRQLPEEGLKFMVYLQKENIIDESGMPKERFSAEFPKEGPSILRIQQVVRGDSAAYFCASSPKSGGGNEQFFGPGTRLTVL.

This chain links TRBV7-2 with TRBJ2-3, with D maybe TRBD1 (5 bases). This CDR3 is 14 amino acids long. Trimming took 5 bases from V and 2 from J, leaving 11 bases between them. Germline-derived CDR1 and CDR2 are SGHTA and FQGNSA. The CDR3 reads CASSIDRSTDTQYF. CDR3 sequence (DNA): TGTGCCAGCAGCATCGACAGATCCACAGATACGCAGTATTTT.

This clone was seen a single time. V is TRBV5-1 and J is TRBJ1-2, with D possibly being TRBD1 (6 bases). The CDR3 runs to 15 residues. Germline V CDR1 and CDR2: SGHRS, YFSETQ. V was trimmed by 0 bases and J by 6 bases, leaving 15 bases between them. The DNA for the CDR3 is TGCGCCAGCAGCTTGGTCGGGACAAGTAGCGATGGCTACACCTTC. Amino acids: CASSLVGTSSDGYTF.

This chain joins TRBV6-5 and TRBJ1-2; weak D call: TRBD1 (5 bases). The CDR3 covers 14 residues. Germline values: CDR1 MNHEY, CDR2 SVGAGI. V was cut by 7 bases and J by 7 bases, with 19 bases left in between. For the CDR3, the DNA is TGTGCCAGCACACCCGGGACTTCAGAGTCTGGCTACACCTTC. This sequence encodes CASTPGTSESGYTF.